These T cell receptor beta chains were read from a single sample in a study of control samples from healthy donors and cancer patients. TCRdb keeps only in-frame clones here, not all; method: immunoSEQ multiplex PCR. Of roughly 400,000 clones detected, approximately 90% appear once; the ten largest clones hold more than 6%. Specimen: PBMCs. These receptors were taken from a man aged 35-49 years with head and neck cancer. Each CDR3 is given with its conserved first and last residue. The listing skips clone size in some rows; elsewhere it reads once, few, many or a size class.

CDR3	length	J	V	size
CASSLKGGAPNNSPLHF	17	TRBJ1-6	TRBV11-2	once
CAWSVLGTGVPGELFF	16	TRBJ2-2	TRBV30	.
CASSKIAGSDTQYF	14	TRBJ2-3	TRBV28	once
CASSQERQGAQYEQYF	16	TRBJ2-7	TRBV3-1/TRBV3-2	.
CASSLGLADTQYF	13	TRBJ2-3	TRBV12-3/TRBV12-4	.
CASSLDVLNEKLFF	14	TRBJ1-4	TRBV7-9	.
CASSASGGETQYF	13	TRBJ2-5	TRBV19	.
CASSQATRTSGITYEQYF	18	TRBJ2-7	TRBV4-2	.
CASSSSSGTGRQSYGYTF	18	TRBJ1-2	TRBV11-2	.
CASSSRQGTREQYF	14	TRBJ2-7	TRBV7-9	few
CSVTGAENTGELFF	14	TRBJ2-2	TRBV29-1	.
CASSLNAGTDNEQFF	15	TRBJ2-1	TRBV7-3	.
CASSRSLGGVSTGELFF	17	TRBJ2-2	TRBV4-1	.
CASSLAFGQETQYF	14	TRBJ2-5	TRBV7-2	.
CASSVLDRGYGYTF	14	TRBJ1-2	TRBV5-1	few
CASGGMWGNTGELFF	15	TRBJ2-2	TRBV9	.